This is a list of T cell receptor beta chains from one sample in a study of blood T cell repertoires in COVID-19. Measured with immunoSEQ multiplex PCR; TCRdb has only the in-frame clones, and not every one. The table includes 50,000 or so clones, more than 75% detected once. Sequenced input: peripheral blood. The receptors derive from a human donor with active COVID-19. The donor label of this sample is uncertain. CDR3s include the opening cysteine and the closing phenylalanine or tryptophan. Fields, in order: J gene, V gene, D gene, clone size, CDR3 protein, CDR3 DNA. D genes are given only for firm matches. The size entry is marked missing in some rows and otherwise reads once, few, many or a size class.

TRBJ2-3 | TRBV7-9 | TRBD2 | NA | CASTQRGGTDTQYF | TGTGCCAGCACTCAGCGGGGCGGCACAGATACGCAGTATTTT
TRBJ1-5 | TRBV19 | NA | NA | CASSITGMIEPQHF | TGTGCCAGTAGTATTACAGGTATGATTGAGCCCCAGCATTTT
TRBJ2-5 | TRBV6-6 | NA | NA | CASAGTGETQYF | TGTGCCAGTGCGGGGACCGGAGAGACCCAGTACTTC
TRBJ1-3 | TRBV20-1 | TRBD1 | once | CSASEPTGLRNTIYF | TGCAGTGCTAGTGAGCCGACAGGGTTAAGAAACACCATATATTTT
TRBJ1-6 | TRBV7-9 | TRBD1 | few | CASSLGQGFYNSPLHF | TGTGCCAGCAGTTTAGGACAGGGATTTTATAATTCACCCCTCCACTTT
TRBJ2-3 | TRBV9 | TRBD2 | NA | CASSEYSGGLASDTQYF | TGTGCCAGCAGCGAATATAGCGGGGGACTCGCATCGGATACGCAGTATTTT
TRBJ2-7 | TRBV7-2 | TRBD1 | NA | CASSLGPPGQGAYEQYF | TGTGCCAGCAGCTTGGGCCCTCCGGGACAGGGGGCATACGAGCAGTACTTC
TRBJ1-2 | TRBV7-2 | NA | NA | CASSFGQGFGYTGYTF | TGTGCCAGCAGCTTTGGCCAGGGGTTTGGCTATACCGGCTACACCTTC
TRBJ1-5 | TRBV4-3 | TRBD1 | NA | CASSQEGQSNQPQHF | TGCGCCAGCAGCCAGGAGGGACAGTCCAATCAGCCCCAGCATTTT
TRBJ1-4 | TRBV7-8 | TRBD1 | NA | CASSRYLSTDRGREKLFF | TGTGCCAGCAGCCGTTACCTTTCAACGGACAGGGGCCGCGAAAAACTGTTTTTT
TRBJ2-7 | TRBV5-4 | NA | NA | CASRSTLAWSGEQYF | TGTGCCAGCAGATCAACACTCGCCTGGTCCGGGGAGCAGTACTTC
TRBJ1-1 | TRBV24-1 | NA | NA | CATSDSGEEKNTEAFF | TGTGCCACCAGTGACTCCGGTGAGGAGAAGAACACTGAAGCTTTCTTT
TRBJ1-2 | TRBV13 | NA | NA | CASSLYSTSNYGYTF | TGTGCCAGCAGCTTATATTCCACGAGTAACTATGGCTACACCTTC
TRBJ1-6 | TRBV2 | TRBD1 | NA | CASSSQGRNSPLHF | TGTGCCAGCAGTTCACAGGGGAGGAATTCACCCCTCCACTTT
TRBJ1-6 | TRBV5-8 | NA | few | CASSFELGGNSPLHF | TGTGCCAGCAGCTTTGAGCTTGGGGGGAATTCACCCCTCCACTTT
TRBJ1-1 | TRBV18 | NA | NA | CASSSSRDTEAFF | TGTGCCAGCTCATCCTCCAGGGACACTGAAGCTTTCTTT
TRBJ1-1 | TRBV25-1 | NA | NA | CASSMGLNTEAFF | TGTGCCAGCAGCATGGGCCTGAACACTGAAGCTTTCTTT
TRBJ1-3 | TRBV7-9 | NA | NA | CASSLWGGSSGNTIYF | TGTGCCAGCAGCTTATGGGGGGGAAGCTCTGGAAACACCATATATTTT
TRBJ1-1 | TRBV2 | TRBD1 | NA | CASRDREGRTEAFF | TGTGCCAGCCGGGACAGGGAGGGTCGGACTGAAGCTTTCTTT
TRBJ1-2 | TRBV18 | NA | NA | CASSPSGGWAYGYTF | TGTGCCAGCTCACCATCGGGGGGTTGGGCCTATGGCTACACCTTC
TRBJ2-1 | TRBV20-1 | NA | NA | CSALKTPAQFF | TGCAGTGCCCTCAAGACACCGGCCCAGTTCTTC
TRBJ2-2 | TRBV24-1 | NA | NA | CATSYSTGELFF | TGTGCCACCAGCTATAGCACCGGGGAGCTGTTTTTT
TRBJ2-6 | TRBV19 | NA | NA | CASSIGTPGHVLTF | TGTGCCAGTAGTATAGGAACGCCAGGGCACGTCCTGACTTTC
TRBJ2-5 | TRBV15 | NA | NA | CATSPGSGRETQYF | TGTGCCACCAGCCCCGGGTCAGGGAGGGAGACCCAGTACTTC
TRBJ2-3 | TRBV12-3/TRBV12-4 | NA | NA | CASSATDTQYF | TGTGCCAGCAGCGCGACAGATACGCAGTATTTT